This T cell receptor beta chain was recovered during a study of CD8 T cells in ankylosing spondylitis. Study-level findings and limits: In ankylosing spondylitis blood, a motif of fewer than 10 highly homologous TCR beta variants appeared characteristic.

TCRdb independently ran MiXCR on the 5' RACE reads; one entry per CDR3 protein. Of approximately 540,000 distinct CDR3 sequences in the sample, about 13% were seen once. In the case of this clonotype: Antigen unknown.

V shed 2 bases and J shed 7 bases, with 17 bases lying between them. This CDR3 comprises 15 residues. The germline V gene has CDR1 KGHSH and CDR2 LQKENI. The gene calls are TRBV18 and TRBJ1-2, with D possibly being TRBD1 (6 bases). The source is a male donor with ankylosing spondylitis. The sequencing input was blood, either unsorted or a sorted T cell fraction (not recorded which). The CDR3 here is CASSPGTKGFSGYTF. The CDR3 DNA follows: TGTGCCAGCTCACCAGGGACAAAGGGTTTCTCTGGCTACACCTTC.